There are a few counts of the clone carrying this T cell receptor beta chain. Its antigen is not known. The sample is drawn from a study of cytomegalovirus exposure and HLA in healthy donors. Findings and limits, study-wide: Despite most TCR sequences being rare, some public TCRs occurred in many donors. Researchers left out some V segments, among them TRBV6-2 and TRBV6-3, as indistinguishable. Common viral pathogens seemed, in a later analysis, to connect with several of the most significant clusters.

The PCR made use of 60 Vbeta and 13 Jbeta primers. Clones were read by immunoSEQ multiplex PCR, and TCRdb kept only the in-frame ones, dropping some. The sample holds tens of thousands of clones, roughly 70% seen once. The CDR3 is 15 residues long. CDR1 is GTSNPN, CDR2 SVGIG, per germline (reference sequence). V dropped 0 bases and J dropped 7 bases, with 18 bases sitting between them. The sequence derives from a woman aged 60-70 years in good health and CMV-seropositive. Sequencing was done on a sample of PBMCs. The V and J genes are TRBV30 and TRBJ1-2; D remains unclear. The CDR3 here is CAWSVNAAESGGYTF. DNA of the CDR3: TGTGCCTGGAGTGTAAACGCCGCGGAATCCGGTGGCTACACCTTC.